These T cell receptor beta chains were read from a single sample in a study of blood T cell repertoires in COVID-19. Measured with immunoSEQ multiplex PCR; TCRdb has only the in-frame clones, and not every one. Here the sample spans roughly 120,000 clones, approximately 80% being singletons. The sequenced sample was peripheral blood. The receptor source for this set is a man between 65 and 79 years old with acute or convalescent COVID-19. CDR3s include the opening cysteine and the closing phenylalanine or tryptophan. The order of the fields is clone size, J gene, V gene, D gene, CDR3 protein, CDR3 DNA. D genes are given only for firm matches. For some rows the clone size is stated as once, few or many, or as a class when expanded; others skip it.

clone_size: once; j_call: TRBJ1-3; v_call: TRBV29-1; d_call: TRBD1; cdr3_aa: CSVGTGTGNTIYF; cdr3_nt: TGCAGCGTTGGGACAGGCACTGGAAACACCATATATTTT
clone_size: -; j_call: TRBJ2-3; v_call: TRBV4-1; d_call: TRBD1; cdr3_aa: CASSPGQGTDTQYF; cdr3_nt: TGCGCCAGCAGCCCGGGACAGGGCACAGATACGCAGTATTTT
clone_size: -; j_call: TRBJ2-7; v_call: TRBV5-1; d_call: TRBD2; cdr3_aa: CASSLEVRRGAYEQYF; cdr3_nt: TGCGCCAGCAGCTTGGAAGTTAGGCGGGGGGCCTACGAGCAGTACTTC
clone_size: -; j_call: TRBJ1-6; v_call: TRBV6-5; d_call: TRBD1; cdr3_aa: CASSWTGGNSPLHF; cdr3_nt: TGTGCCAGCAGTTGGACAGGGGGTAATTCACCCCTCCACTTT
clone_size: -; j_call: TRBJ1-2; v_call: TRBV13; d_call: TRBD1; cdr3_aa: CASSLEEGQGDGYTF; cdr3_nt: TGTGCCAGCAGCTTAGAAGAGGGACAGGGTGATGGCTACACCTTC
clone_size: few; j_call: TRBJ1-4; v_call: TRBV5-1; d_call: -; cdr3_aa: CASSSGMDEKLFF; cdr3_nt: TGCGCCAGCAGTTCAGGGATGGATGAAAAACTGTTTTTT
clone_size: -; j_call: TRBJ1-2; v_call: TRBV19; d_call: -; cdr3_aa: CASSSPPAWGGGSYGYTF; cdr3_nt: TGTGCCAGTAGTTCCCCCCCTGCTTGGGGGGGCGGATCCTATGGCTACACCTTC
clone_size: -; j_call: TRBJ1-3; v_call: TRBV9; d_call: -; cdr3_aa: CASSVVGERYSGNTIYF; cdr3_nt: TGTGCCAGCAGCGTAGTAGGGGAAAGGTACTCTGGAAACACCATATATTTT
clone_size: -; j_call: TRBJ2-7; v_call: TRBV27; d_call: -; cdr3_aa: CPTGSRQYF; cdr3_nt: TGCCCTACAGGGTCACGGCAGTACTTC
clone_size: -; j_call: TRBJ2-2; v_call: TRBV2; d_call: TRBD2; cdr3_aa: CASSGASGVIGELFF; cdr3_nt: TGTGCCAGCAGTGGGGCTAGCGGGGTTATCGGGGAGCTGTTTTTT
clone_size: -; j_call: TRBJ2-3; v_call: TRBV3-1/TRBV3-2; d_call: TRBD2; cdr3_aa: CASSRLTSGETTDTQYF; cdr3_nt: TGTGCCAGCAGCCGCCTGACCAGCGGGGAGACCACAGATACGCAGTATTTT
clone_size: -; j_call: TRBJ2-1; v_call: TRBV5-4; d_call: -; cdr3_aa: CASSLAPTAAGSNEQFF; cdr3_nt: TGTGCCAGCAGCTTGGCACCGACTGCAGCCGGATCAAATGAGCAGTTCTTC
clone_size: -; j_call: TRBJ1-1; v_call: TRBV6-5; d_call: -; cdr3_aa: CASSYSAGGTEAFF; cdr3_nt: TGTGCCAGCAGTTACTCGGCGGGGGGGACTGAAGCTTTCTTT
clone_size: -; j_call: TRBJ2-3; v_call: TRBV29-1; d_call: TRBD1; cdr3_aa: CSARTGEDTQYF; cdr3_nt: TGCAGCGCTAGGACAGGGGAGGATACGCAGTATTTT
clone_size: -; j_call: TRBJ1-2; v_call: TRBV5-6; d_call: -; cdr3_aa: CASSFKDRRTAGYTF; cdr3_nt: TGTGCCAGCAGCTTTAAAGACAGGCGAACAGCTGGCTACACCTTC
clone_size: once; j_call: TRBJ2-3; v_call: TRBV28; d_call: TRBD2; cdr3_aa: CASSEGLVPDTQYF; cdr3_nt: TGTGCCAGCAGCGAAGGACTAGTTCCAGATACGCAGTATTTT
clone_size: -; j_call: TRBJ2-1; v_call: TRBV15; d_call: -; cdr3_aa: CATSRGNAGTRRSYNEQFF; cdr3_nt: TGTGCCACCAGCAGAGGTAATGCGGGGACCCGAAGGTCCTACAATGAGCAGTTCTTC